These 17 T cell receptor beta chains originate from one sample sequenced in a study of T cell responses to AZD1222 COVID-19 vaccine. Libraries were prepared by immunoSEQ multiplex PCR; TCRdb keeps only in-frame clonotypes and omits some of them. Among roughly 160,000 clones, around 95% were seen once, and the ten largest hold about 0.64%. The material was peripheral blood, obtained on day 0 of AZD1222 vaccination. These receptors all come from an adult in good health.

This chain links TRBV6-4 with TRBJ2-1; the match to TRBD2 covers 10 bases. Germline CDR1 and CDR2: MRHNA and SNTAGT. This CDR3 spans 16 amino acids. With 0 bases clipped from V and 11 bases from J, the junction kept 10 bases outside the gene matches. The CDR3 DNA reads TGTGCCAGCAGTGACTCGAGGACTAGCGGATTAATGAAGCAGTTCTTC. It is translated as CASSDSRTSGLMKQFF.

This clone came up once. The chain has TRBV7-2 and TRBJ2-3; TRBD2 agrees at 13 bases. The CDR3 runs 16 residues. The germline gives CDR1 SGHTA, CDR2 FQGNSA. After removal of 5 bases from V and 3 bases from J, the junction contained 5 bases not matched to a gene. CDR3 sequence: CASSPRGLAGTDTQYF. The CDR3 DNA sequence: TGTGCCAGCAGCCCCCGGGGACTAGCGGGAACAGATACGCAGTATTTT.

The J gene is TRBJ1-1, the V gene TRBV6-1; D gene uncertain. The CDR3 runs to 12 residues. V was shortened by 2 bases and J by 5 bases, with 6 bases between the two germline ends. Germline V CDR1 and CDR2: MNHNS, SASEGT. This CDR3 reads CASSEIVTEAFF. CDR3 nucleotides: TGTGCCAGCAGTGAAATCGTGACTGAAGCTTTCTTT.

The gene calls are TRBV4-2 and TRBJ2-2; TRBD2 matches 7 bases. The germline V gene encodes CDR1 LGHNA and CDR2 YNFKEQ. The CDR3 totals 15 residues. V dropped 0 bases and J dropped 6; count of bases not matched to a gene: 4. The CDR3 sequence: CASSQDSTSAGELFF. CDR3 sequence (DNA): TGTGCCAGCAGCCAAGATAGCACTAGCGCCGGGGAGCTGTTTTTT.

In DNA, the CDR3 is TGTGCCAGTAGTATAAGGAGGGGAGATGGCTACACCTTC. It codes for CASSIRRGDGYTF. This rearrangement joins TRBV19 to TRBJ1-2; possibly TRBD1 for D (5 bases). V lost 2 bases and J lost 6, with 10 bases in between. The CDR3 spans 13 residues. From germline, CDR1 is LNHDA and CDR2 SQIVND (reference sequence).

This clone was observed a few times. The CDR3 loop is CASSKGQGADTQYF. The CDR3 nucleotides read TGTGCCAGTAGTAAAGGACAGGGGGCAGATACGCAGTATTTT. This chain joins TRBV19 and TRBJ2-3; TRBD1 aligns across 10 bases. V dropped 4 bases and J dropped 4; count of bases not matched to a gene: 2. The CDR3 has 14 amino acids. From germline, CDR1 is LNHDA and CDR2 SQIVND (reference sequence).

The chain employs TRBV14 and TRBJ1-5, with D possibly matching TRBD1 (5 bases). The germline V gene encodes CDR1 SGHDN and CDR2 FVKESK. This CDR3 has 13 amino acids. V lost 1 base and J lost 6, with 7 bases in between. The CDR3 here is CASSQAQGQPQHF. The CDR3 DNA reads as TGTGCCAGCAGCCAAGCTCAGGGTCAGCCCCAGCATTTT. The whole variable domain, remainder taken from reference TRBV14 and TRBJ1-5, is EAGVTQFPSHSVIEKGQTVTLRCDPISGHDNLYWYRRVMGKEIKFLLHFVKESKQDESGMPNNRFLAERTGGTYSTLKVQPAELEDSGVYFCASSQAQGQPQHFGDGTRLSIL.

The chain uses TRBV4-1 and TRBJ2-1, with unresolved D. The CDR3 sequence is 15 residues long. Trimming removed 2 bases from V and 2 bases from J, with 10 bases in between. Germline CDR1 reads MGHRA; CDR2 reads YSYEKL. The CDR3 loop is CASSQWADPYNEQFF. The CDR3 DNA is TGCGCCAGCAGCCAATGGGCGGACCCCTACAATGAGCAGTTCTTC.

The chain is built from TRBV7-9 and TRBJ1-1; 7 bases are shared with TRBD1. This CDR3 has 14 amino acids. J lost 4 bases, V lost 2 bases, and 4 bases had no gene match. CDR1 SEHNR and CDR2 FQNEAQ come from the germline V gene (reference sequence). The CDR3 is CASSLTGDSTEAFF. CDR3 in DNA: TGTGCCAGCAGCTTAACAGGGGACTCCACTGAAGCTTTCTTT.

This rearrangement joins TRBV3-1 (or the pseudogene TRBV3-2) to TRBJ1-2; D uncertain. There are 11 residues in the CDR3. CDR1 is LGHDT and CDR2 is YNNKEL in the germline V gene (reference sequence). With 0 bases removed from V and 5 bases from J, the gap between germline ends came to 1 base. The DNA of the CDR3 is TGTGCCAGCAGCCAAGAATATGGCTACACCTTC. This codes for CASSQEYGYTF.

V gene TRBV29-1 combines with J gene TRBJ1-2; 8 nucleotides match TRBD1. Trimming removed 0 bases from V and 7 bases from J; junction bases left unmatched: 4. Germline lookup yields CDR1 SQVTM and CDR2 ANQGSEA. This CDR3 has 13 residues. CDR3 DNA sequence: TGCAGCGTTGAAGATTGGGACAGGCCTGGCTACACCTTC. Translation gives CSVEDWDRPGYTF.

The rearrangement uses TRBV6-1 and TRBJ2-1, with no clear D. V was shortened by 3 bases and J by 1 base, with 7 bases between the two germline ends. Germline loops: CDR1 MNHNS, CDR2 SASEGT. CDR3 length: 14 residues. CDR3 in DNA: TGTGCCAGCAGTGAGAGGCAATCCTACAATGAGCAGTTCTTC. Protein sequence: CASSERQSYNEQFF.

The chain carries TRBV7-9 and TRBJ1-1; perhaps TRBD1 as D (6 bases). Germline V gene lookup returns CDR1 SEHNR and CDR2 FQNEAQ (reference sequence). The CDR3 is made up of 14 amino acids. V shed 2 bases and J shed 4 bases, with 11 bases lying between them. The CDR3 spells CASSLSRDITEAFF. CDR3 DNA sequence: TGTGCCAGCAGCTTATCCCGGGACATCACTGAAGCTTTCTTT.

This clone showed up just once. This CDR3 is CASSQDQLAFF. Here the CDR3 DNA reads TGTGCCAGCAGCCAAGATCAACTGGCTTTCTTT. The V call is TRBV3-1 (or the pseudogene TRBV3-2), the J call TRBJ1-1; D remains ambiguous. The CDR3 is 11 residues long. Germline assignment: CDR1 LGHDT and CDR2 YNNKEL (reference sequence). V shed 0 bases and J shed 11 bases, with 7 bases lying between them.

The V and J genes are TRBV2 and TRBJ1-2; possible D gene TRBD1, 5 bases. Trimming shortened V by 3 bases and J by 8 bases, and 7 bases separated the two germline ends. Germline CDR1 reads SNHLY; CDR2 reads FYNNEI. The CDR3 spans 11 residues. The CDR3 spells CASSDRVGYTF. The CDR3 DNA reads as TGTGCCAGCAGTGACAGGGTGGGCTACACCTTC.

The CDR3 loop reads CASSPRGPWNYGYTF. As DNA, the CDR3 is TGTGCCAGCAGTCCCCGGGGACCGTGGAACTATGGCTACACCTTC. This chain connects TRBV6-5 to TRBJ1-2; maybe TRBD1 (5 bases). The CDR3 totals 15 residues. CDR1 MNHEY and CDR2 SVGAGI come from the germline V gene. V lost 5 bases, J lost 2 bases, and 15 bases lay in between.

The genes are TRBV30 and TRBJ1-2, with D uncertain. V was trimmed by 3 bases and J by 3 bases, leaving 20 bases between them. Germline-derived CDR1 and CDR2 are GTSNPN and SVGIG (reference sequence). The CDR3 length is 16 residues. CDR3 protein: CAWRANSPVHYYGYTF. In DNA form, the CDR3 reads TGTGCCTGGAGGGCTAATTCCCCTGTCCACTACTATGGCTACACCTTC.